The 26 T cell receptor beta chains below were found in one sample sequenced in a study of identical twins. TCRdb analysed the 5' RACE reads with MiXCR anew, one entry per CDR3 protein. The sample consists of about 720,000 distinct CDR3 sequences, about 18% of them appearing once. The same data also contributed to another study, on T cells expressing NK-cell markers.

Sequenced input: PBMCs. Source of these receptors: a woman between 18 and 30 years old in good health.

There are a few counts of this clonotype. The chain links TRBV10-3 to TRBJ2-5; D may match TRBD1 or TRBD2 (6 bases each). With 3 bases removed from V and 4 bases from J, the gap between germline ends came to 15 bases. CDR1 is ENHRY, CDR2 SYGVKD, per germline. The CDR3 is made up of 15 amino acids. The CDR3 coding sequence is TGTGCCATCAGTGATGGCCGGGGGCGCATAGAGACCCAGTACTTC. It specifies CAISDGRGRIETQYF.

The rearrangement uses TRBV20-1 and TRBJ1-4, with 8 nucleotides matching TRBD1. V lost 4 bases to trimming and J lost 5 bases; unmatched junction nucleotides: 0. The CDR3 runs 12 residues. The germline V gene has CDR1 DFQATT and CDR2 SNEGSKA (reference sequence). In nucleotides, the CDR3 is TGCAGTGCTAACAGGGGGAATGAAAAACTGTTTTTT. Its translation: CSANRGNEKLFF.

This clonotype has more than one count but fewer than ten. The CDR3 reads CASRDDTTEAFF. The DNA of the CDR3 is TGTGCCAGCAGGGATGACACTACAGAAGCTTTCTTT. The chain employs TRBV6-6 and TRBJ1-1; D gene ambiguous. Germline loops: CDR1 MNHNY, CDR2 SVGAGI (reference sequence). This CDR3 spans 12 amino acids. V was trimmed by 6 bases and J by 8 bases, leaving 13 bases between them.

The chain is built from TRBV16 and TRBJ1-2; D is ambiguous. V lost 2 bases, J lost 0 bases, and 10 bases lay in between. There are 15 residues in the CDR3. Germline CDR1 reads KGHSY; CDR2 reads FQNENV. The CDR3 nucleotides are TGTGCCAGCAGCCAACGGTCAGAACCTAACTATGGCTACACCTTC. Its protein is CASSQRSEPNYGYTF.

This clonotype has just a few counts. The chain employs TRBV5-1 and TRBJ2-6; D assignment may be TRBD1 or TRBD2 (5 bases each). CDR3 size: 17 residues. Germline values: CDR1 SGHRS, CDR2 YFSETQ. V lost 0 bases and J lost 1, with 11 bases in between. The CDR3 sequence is CASSLGGWQSGANVLTF. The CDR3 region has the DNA TGCGCCAGCAGCTTGGGGGGGTGGCAATCTGGGGCCAACGTCCTGACTTTC.

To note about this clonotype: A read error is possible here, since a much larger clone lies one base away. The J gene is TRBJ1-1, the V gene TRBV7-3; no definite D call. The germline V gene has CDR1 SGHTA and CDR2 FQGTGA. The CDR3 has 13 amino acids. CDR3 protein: CASSLMSNTEVFF. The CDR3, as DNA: TGTGCCAGCAGCTTAATGTCGAACACTGAAGTTTTCTTT. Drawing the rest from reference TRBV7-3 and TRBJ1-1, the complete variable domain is GAGVSQTPSNKVTEKGKYVELRCDPISGHTALYWYRQSLGQGPEFLIYFQGTGAADDSGLPNDRFFAVRPEGSVSTLKIQRTERGDSAVYLCASSLMSNTEVFFGQGTRLTVV.

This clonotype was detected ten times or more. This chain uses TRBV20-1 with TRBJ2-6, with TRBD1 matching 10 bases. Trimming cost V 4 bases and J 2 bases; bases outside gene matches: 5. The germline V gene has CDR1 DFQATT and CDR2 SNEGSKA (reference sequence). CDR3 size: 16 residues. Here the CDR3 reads CSATDRGKAGANVLTF. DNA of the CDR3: TGCAGTGCTACGGACAGGGGGAAAGCTGGGGCCAACGTCCTGACTTTC.

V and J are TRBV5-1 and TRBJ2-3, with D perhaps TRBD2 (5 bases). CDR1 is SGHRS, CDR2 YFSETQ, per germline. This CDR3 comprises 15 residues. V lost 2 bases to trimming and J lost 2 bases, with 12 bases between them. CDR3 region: CASSLTLRDTDTQYF. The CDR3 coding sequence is TGCGCCAGCAGCTTAACTCTCCGGGACACAGATACGCAGTATTTT.

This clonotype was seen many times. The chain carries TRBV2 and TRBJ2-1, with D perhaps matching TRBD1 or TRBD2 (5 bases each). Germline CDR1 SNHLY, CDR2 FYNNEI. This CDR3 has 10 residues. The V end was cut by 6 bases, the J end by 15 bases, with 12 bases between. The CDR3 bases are TGTGCCAGCAGACAAACGGGGACGTTCTTC. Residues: CASRQTGTFF.

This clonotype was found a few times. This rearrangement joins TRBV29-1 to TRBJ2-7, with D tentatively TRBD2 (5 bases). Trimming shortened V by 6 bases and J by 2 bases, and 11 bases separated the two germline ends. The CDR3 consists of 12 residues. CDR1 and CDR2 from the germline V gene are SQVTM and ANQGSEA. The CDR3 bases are TGCAGCGTAGCAGCGGAAACCTACGAGCAGTACTTC. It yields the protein CSVAAETYEQYF.

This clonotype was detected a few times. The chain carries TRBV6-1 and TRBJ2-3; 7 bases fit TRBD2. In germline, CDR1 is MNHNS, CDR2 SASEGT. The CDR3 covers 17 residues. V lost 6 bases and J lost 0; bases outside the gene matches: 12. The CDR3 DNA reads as TGTGCCAGCAGCCCCCCCGCCGGGCGGGAGAGCACAGATACGCAGTATTTT. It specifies CASSPPAGRESTDTQYF.

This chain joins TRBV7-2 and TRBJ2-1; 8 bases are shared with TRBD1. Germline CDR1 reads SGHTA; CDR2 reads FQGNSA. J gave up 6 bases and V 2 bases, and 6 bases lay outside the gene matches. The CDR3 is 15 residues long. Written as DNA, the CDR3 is TGTGCCAGCAGCTTATTCGGACAGGGCGTCAATGAGCAGTTCTTC. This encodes CASSLFGQGVNEQFF.

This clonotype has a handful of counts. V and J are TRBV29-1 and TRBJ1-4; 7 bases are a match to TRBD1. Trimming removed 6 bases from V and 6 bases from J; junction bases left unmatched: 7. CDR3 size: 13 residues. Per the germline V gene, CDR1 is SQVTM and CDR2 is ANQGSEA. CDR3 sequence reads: CSVWGTADEKLFF. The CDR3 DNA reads TGCAGCGTATGGGGGACAGCCGATGAAAAACTGTTTTTT.

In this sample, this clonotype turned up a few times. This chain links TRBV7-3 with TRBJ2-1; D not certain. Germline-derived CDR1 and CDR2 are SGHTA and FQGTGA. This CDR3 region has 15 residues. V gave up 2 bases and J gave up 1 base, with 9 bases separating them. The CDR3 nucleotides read TGTGCCAGCAGCTTATCAGTCGGGTCCTACAATGAGCAGTTCTTC. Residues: CASSLSVGSYNEQFF.

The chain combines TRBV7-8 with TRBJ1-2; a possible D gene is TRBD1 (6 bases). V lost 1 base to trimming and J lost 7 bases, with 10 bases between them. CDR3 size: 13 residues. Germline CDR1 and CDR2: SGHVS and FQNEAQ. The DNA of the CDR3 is TGTGCCAGCAGCTTAGTGGGGGGGCTTGGCTACACCTTC. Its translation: CASSLVGGLGYTF.

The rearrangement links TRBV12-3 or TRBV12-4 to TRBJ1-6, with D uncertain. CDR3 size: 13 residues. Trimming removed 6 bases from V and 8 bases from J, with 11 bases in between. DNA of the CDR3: TGTGCCAGCAGCCGGCTCATTGATTCACCCCTCCACTTT. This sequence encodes CASSRLIDSPLHF.

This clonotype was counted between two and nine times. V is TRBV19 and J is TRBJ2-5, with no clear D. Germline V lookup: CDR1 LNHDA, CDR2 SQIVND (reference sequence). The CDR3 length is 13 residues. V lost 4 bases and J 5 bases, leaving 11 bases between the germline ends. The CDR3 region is CASSTSGGETQYF. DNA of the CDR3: TGTGCCAGTAGTACTTCGGGTGGGGAGACCCAGTACTTC.

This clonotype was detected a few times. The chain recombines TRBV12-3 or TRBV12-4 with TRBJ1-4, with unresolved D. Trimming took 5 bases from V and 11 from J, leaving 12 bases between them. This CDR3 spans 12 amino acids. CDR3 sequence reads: CASSTGIRKLFF. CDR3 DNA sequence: TGTGCCAGCAGTACGGGGATCAGGAAACTGTTTTTT.

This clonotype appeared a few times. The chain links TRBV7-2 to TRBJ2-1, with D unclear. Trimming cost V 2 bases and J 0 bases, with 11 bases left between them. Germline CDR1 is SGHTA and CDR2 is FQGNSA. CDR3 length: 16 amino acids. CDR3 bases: TGTGCCAGCAGCTTATCCCAGTTACTCTCCTACAATGAGCAGTTCTTC. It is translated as CASSLSQLLSYNEQFF.

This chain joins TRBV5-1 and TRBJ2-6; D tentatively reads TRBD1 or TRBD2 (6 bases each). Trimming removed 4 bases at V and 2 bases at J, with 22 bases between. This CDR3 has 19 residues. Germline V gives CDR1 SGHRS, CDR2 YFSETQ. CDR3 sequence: CASSGGSASQGPGANVLTF. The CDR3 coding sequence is TGCGCCAGCAGCGGAGGGTCCGCATCACAGGGACCTGGGGCCAACGTCCTGACTTTC.

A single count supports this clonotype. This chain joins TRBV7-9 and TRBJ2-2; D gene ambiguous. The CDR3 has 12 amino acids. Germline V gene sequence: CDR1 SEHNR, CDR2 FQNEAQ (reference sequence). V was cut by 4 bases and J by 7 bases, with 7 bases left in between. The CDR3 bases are TGTGCCAGCAGCTCCCTCCTCGGGGAGCTGTTTTTT. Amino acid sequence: CASSSLLGELFF.

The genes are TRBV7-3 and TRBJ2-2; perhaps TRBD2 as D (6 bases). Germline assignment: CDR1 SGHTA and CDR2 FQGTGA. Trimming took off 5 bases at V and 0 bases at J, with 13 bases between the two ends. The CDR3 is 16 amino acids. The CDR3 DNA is TGTGCCAGCAGCCCTTCGGGAGCCTCGAACACCGGGGAGCTGTTTTTT. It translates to CASSPSGASNTGELFF.

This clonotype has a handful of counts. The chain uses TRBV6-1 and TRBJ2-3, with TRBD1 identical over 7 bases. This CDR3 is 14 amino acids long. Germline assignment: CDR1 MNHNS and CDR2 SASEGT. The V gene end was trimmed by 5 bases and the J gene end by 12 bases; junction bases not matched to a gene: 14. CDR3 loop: CASSPTGDMTPQYF. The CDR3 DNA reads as TGTGCCAGCAGTCCCACAGGGGATATGACCCCCCAGTATTTT.

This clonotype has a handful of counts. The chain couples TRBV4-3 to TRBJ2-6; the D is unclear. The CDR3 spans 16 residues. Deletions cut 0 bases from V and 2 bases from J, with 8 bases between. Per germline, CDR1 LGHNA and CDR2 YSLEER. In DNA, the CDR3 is TGCGCCAGCAGCCAAGATTGGTCCACTGGGGCCAACGTCCTGACTTTC. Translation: CASSQDWSTGANVLTF.

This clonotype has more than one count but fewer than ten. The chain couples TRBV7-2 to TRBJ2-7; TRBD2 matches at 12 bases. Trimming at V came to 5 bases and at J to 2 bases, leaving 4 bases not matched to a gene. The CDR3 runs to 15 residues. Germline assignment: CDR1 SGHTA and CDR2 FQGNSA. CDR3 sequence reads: CASSVTSGSTYEQYF. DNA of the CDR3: TGTGCCAGCAGCGTGACTAGCGGGAGCACCTACGAGCAGTACTTC.

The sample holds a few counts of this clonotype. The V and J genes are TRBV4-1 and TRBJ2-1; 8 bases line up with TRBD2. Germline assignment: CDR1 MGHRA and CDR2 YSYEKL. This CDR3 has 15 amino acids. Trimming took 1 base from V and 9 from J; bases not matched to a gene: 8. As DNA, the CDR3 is TGCGCCAGCAGCCAAGTTAAGCGGGAGATTATTGAGCAGTTCTTC. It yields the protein CASSQVKREIIEQFF.